Many counts were recorded for the clone carrying this T cell receptor beta chain. The antigen is unknown. Exclusion followed for patients with uncontrolled infection, other autoimmune disease, pregnancy or lactation. This sample holds PBMCs from under 11 ml fresh peripheral blood. The data derive from a study of T cells in Graves' hyperthyroidism and ophthalmopathy. Overall study findings and caveats: Most thyroid clonotypes that were expanded above 0.001 also turned up in blood.

The CDR3 has 12 residues. The V end was cut by 2 bases, the J end by 8 bases, with 7 bases between. Germline-derived CDR1 and CDR2 are SNHLY and FYNNEI. TCR beta CDR3 regions were amplified from RNA transcripts. First-round RT-PCR of the TCR CDR3 relied on the HTBI primer set. TCRdb redid the calling of the multiplex PCR reads with MiXCR, one entry per CDR3 protein. The sample contains about 290,000 distinct CDR3 sequences, 13% of which appear only once. The TCR originated in a woman in her twenties or thirties with Graves' hyperthyroidism that later progressed to Graves' ophthalmopathy. Sequenced: blood. The chain employs TRBV2 and TRBJ2-1; D is unresolved. The CDR3 here is CASSESRDEQFF. CDR3 sequence (DNA): TGTGCCAGCAGTGAATCCCGGGATGAGCAGTTCTTC. The full variable domain, completed using reference TRBV2 and TRBJ2-1, is EPEVTQTPSHQVTQMGQEVILRCVPISNHLYFYWYRQILGQKVEFLVSFYNNEISEKSEIFDDQFSVERPDGSNFTLKIRSTKLEDSAMYFCASSESRDEQFFGPGTRLTVL.